This T cell receptor (beta chain) was documented in a study of CD8 T cells in ankylosing spondylitis. The CDR3 is 12 amino acids. Germline V gene sequence: CDR1 LNHDA, CDR2 SQIVND (reference sequence). With 7 bases removed from V and 10 bases from J, the gap between germline ends came to 11 bases. TCRdb called the 5' RACE reads again in MiXCR, with one record for every CDR3 protein. The table shows 50,000 to 60,000 distinct CDR3 sequences, with 7.4% occurring only once. This clonotype was recorded at least ten times. The sequence derives from a female donor with ankylosing spondylitis or in good health (not recorded which). J is TRBJ1-6 and V is TRBV19; D possibly corresponds to TRBD1 (5 bases). Source material: blood, either unsorted or a sorted T cell fraction (not recorded which). CDR3 DNA: TGTGCCAGTACGGACAATGTATCACCCCTCCACTTT. It codes for CASTDNVSPLHF.